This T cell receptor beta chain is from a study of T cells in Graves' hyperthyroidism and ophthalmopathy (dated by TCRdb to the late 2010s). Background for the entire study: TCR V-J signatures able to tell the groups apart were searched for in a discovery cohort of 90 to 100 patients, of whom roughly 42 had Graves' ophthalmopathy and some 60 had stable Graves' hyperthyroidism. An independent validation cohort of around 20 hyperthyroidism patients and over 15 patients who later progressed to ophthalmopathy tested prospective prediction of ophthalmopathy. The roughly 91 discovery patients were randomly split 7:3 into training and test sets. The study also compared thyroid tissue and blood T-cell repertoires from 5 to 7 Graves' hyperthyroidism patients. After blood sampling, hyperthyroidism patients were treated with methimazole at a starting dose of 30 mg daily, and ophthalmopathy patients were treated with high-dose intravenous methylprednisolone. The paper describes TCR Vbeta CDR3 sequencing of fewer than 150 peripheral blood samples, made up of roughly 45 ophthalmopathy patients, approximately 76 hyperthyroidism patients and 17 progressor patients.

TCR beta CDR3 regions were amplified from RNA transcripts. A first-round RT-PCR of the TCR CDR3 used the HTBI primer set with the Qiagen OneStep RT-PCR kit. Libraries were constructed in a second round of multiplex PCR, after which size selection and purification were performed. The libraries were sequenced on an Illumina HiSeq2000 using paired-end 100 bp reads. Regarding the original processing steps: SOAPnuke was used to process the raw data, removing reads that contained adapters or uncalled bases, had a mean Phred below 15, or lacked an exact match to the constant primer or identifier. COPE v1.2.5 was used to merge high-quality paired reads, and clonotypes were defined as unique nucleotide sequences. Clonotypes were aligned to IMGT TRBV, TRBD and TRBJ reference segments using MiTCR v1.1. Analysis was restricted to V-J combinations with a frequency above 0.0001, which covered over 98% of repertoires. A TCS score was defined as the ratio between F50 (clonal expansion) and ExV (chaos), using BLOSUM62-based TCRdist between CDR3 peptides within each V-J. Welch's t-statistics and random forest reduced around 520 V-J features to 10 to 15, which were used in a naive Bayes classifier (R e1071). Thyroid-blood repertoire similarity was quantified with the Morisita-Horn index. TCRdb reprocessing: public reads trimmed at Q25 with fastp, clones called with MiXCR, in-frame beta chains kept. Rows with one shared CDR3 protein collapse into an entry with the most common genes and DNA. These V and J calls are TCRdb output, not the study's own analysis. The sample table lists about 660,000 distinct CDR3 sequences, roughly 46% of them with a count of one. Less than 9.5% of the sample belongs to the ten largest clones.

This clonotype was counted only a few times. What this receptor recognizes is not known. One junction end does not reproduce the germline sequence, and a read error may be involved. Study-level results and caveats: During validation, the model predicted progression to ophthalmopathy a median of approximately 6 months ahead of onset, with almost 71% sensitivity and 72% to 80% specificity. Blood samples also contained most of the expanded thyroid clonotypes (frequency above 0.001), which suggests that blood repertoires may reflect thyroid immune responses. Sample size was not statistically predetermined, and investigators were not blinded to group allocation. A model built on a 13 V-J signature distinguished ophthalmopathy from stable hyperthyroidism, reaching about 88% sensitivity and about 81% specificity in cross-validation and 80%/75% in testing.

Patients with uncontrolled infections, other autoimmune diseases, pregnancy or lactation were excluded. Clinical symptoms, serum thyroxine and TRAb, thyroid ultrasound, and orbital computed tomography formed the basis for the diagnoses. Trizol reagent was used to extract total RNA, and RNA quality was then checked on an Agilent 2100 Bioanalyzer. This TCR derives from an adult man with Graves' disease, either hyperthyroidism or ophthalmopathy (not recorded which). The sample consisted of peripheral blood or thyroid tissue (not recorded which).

The nucleotide sequence is TGCGCCAGCAGCCAAGTCGGGACCACCGATGGCTACACCTTC. The resulting protein is CASSQVGTTDGYTF. The rearrangement combines TRBV9 with TRBJ1-2; a weak D assignment points to TRBD1 (5 bases agree). The CDR3, cysteine through phenylalanine, is 14 amino acids long. Only the CDR3 DNA stays, 42 bases, in frame from base 1. Sequences SGDLS (CDR1) and YYNGEE (CDR2) are obtained from the germline V gene.